One sample yielded the 30 T cell receptor beta chains listed below, sequenced in a study of identical twins. Each CDR3 protein is one row after TCRdb ran MiXCR on the 5' RACE reads. In the table there are 1.5 million to 2 million distinct CDR3 sequences, about 30% of which are singletons. The source material was cord blood. These TCRs come from a newborn girl in good health.

Written as DNA, the CDR3 is TGTGCCAGCAGCTTAAAGCGTCAGCCCTACAATGAGCAGTTCTTC. Its protein product is CASSLKRQPYNEQFF. This sequence joins TRBV11-1 and TRBJ2-1; no reliable D call. V lost 2 bases and J 2 bases, leaving 10 bases between the germline ends. Per the germline V gene, CDR1 is SGHAT and CDR2 is FQDESV (reference sequence). The length of the CDR3 is 15 residues.

This chain uses TRBV20-1 with TRBJ2-7, with D hard to call. Trimming stripped 6 bases from V and 2 bases from J, with 14 bases between. The CDR3 extends over 13 amino acids. Germline V gene data show CDR1 as DFQATT and CDR2 as SNEGSKA (reference sequence). The CDR3 coding sequence is TGCAGTGCGAGCCCCGGGTCGACCTACGAGCAGTACTTC. Its translation: CSASPGSTYEQYF.

This clonotype was seen at least ten times. The rearrangement uses TRBV20-1 and TRBJ2-7; 9 nucleotides agree with TRBD1. V gave up 4 bases and J gave up 4 bases; unmatched junction bases: 2. Germline V gene sequence: CDR1 DFQATT, CDR2 SNEGSKA (reference sequence). The CDR3 is 12 amino acids. For the CDR3, the DNA is TGCAGTGCTACGGACAGGGGTTACGAGCAGTACTTC. This translates into CSATDRGYEQYF.

The chain employs TRBV27 and TRBJ2-2; D call uncertain. This CDR3 has 13 residues. The germline V gene has CDR1 MNHEY and CDR2 SMNVEV (reference sequence). Trimming took 8 bases from V and 7 from J, leaving 14 bases between them. CDR3 residues: CASRPSNNGELFF. CDR3 in DNA: TGTGCCAGCCGCCCGAGTAATAACGGGGAGCTGTTTTTT.

This clonotype showed up just a few times. The J gene is TRBJ2-7, the V gene TRBV4-1; D is unresolved. Between the trimmed V and J ends, which lost 1 base and 3 bases, there was a span of 7 bases. The germline CDR1 and CDR2 sequences are MGHRA and YSYEKL. CDR3 length equals 13 residues. CDR3 DNA: TGCGCCAGCAGCCAAGTGGCCCGCTACGAGCAGTACTTC. This gives the protein CASSQVARYEQYF.

This chain links TRBV27 with TRBJ2-7, with D unresolved. Germline CDR1 MNHEY, CDR2 SMNVEV (reference sequence). V lost 6 bases to trimming and J lost 6 bases, with 9 bases between them. The CDR3 is made up of 11 amino acids. CDR3 residues: CASRSGGEQYF. The CDR3 DNA follows: TGTGCCAGCAGGTCGGGTGGCGAGCAGTACTTC.

The table lists this clonotype with a count of one. The chain recombines TRBV24-1 with TRBJ1-5; D perhaps matches TRBD1 (5 bases). V was pared by 3 bases and J by 6 bases, with 5 bases between. The CDR3 loop spans 12 amino acids. Germline V CDR1 and CDR2: KGHDR, SFDVKD. In DNA, the CDR3 is TGTGCCACCAGTGATGGGGCTCAGCCCCAGCATTTT. Translated, it gives CATSDGAQPQHF.

This clonotype was seen more than once but under ten times. J is TRBJ1-4 and V is TRBV20-1, with TRBD1 matching 7 bases. Germline V gene sequence: CDR1 DFQATT, CDR2 SNEGSKA (reference sequence). The CDR3 sequence is 14 residues long. The J segment lost 6 bases and the V segment lost 5 bases, leaving 9 bases of the junction unmatched. The CDR3 DNA sequence: TGCAGTGCTCTCGGACAGGTGGGGGATGAAAAACTGTTTTTT. Translating it yields CSALGQVGDEKLFF.

Regarding this clonotype: The junction differs from germline at one of its ends, possibly a read error. The chain employs TRBV24-1 and TRBJ2-3; 7 nucleotides line up with TRBD2. This CDR3 is 15 amino acids long. Germline V CDR1 and CDR2: KGHDR, SFDVKD. CDR3 bases: TGTGCCATCCAAAACAGCGGGAAGGGCACAGATAAGCAGTATTTT. It yields the protein CAIQNSGKGTDKQYF.

The chain couples TRBV9 to TRBJ2-2, with 7 bases matching TRBD2. With V trimmed by 2 bases and J by 4 bases, 8 bases remained unmatched. The germline V gene has CDR1 SGDLS and CDR2 YYNGEE. The CDR3 sequence is 16 residues long. CDR3 coding DNA: TGTGCCAGCAGCGTGCGACTAGCTAGAGGCACCGGGGAGCTGTTTTTT. Its protein is CASSVRLARGTGELFF.

A few counts support this clonotype. The rearrangement uses TRBV5-1 and TRBJ2-5; D may match TRBD1 or TRBD2 (6 bases each). From germline, CDR1 is SGHRS and CDR2 YFSETQ. The CDR3 contains 14 residues. Trimming removed 3 bases at V and 0 bases at J, with 9 bases between. The CDR3 DNA follows: TGCGCCAGCAGCTCGGGGGCCAACCAAGAGACCCAGTACTTC. It yields the protein CASSSGANQETQYF.

This chain joins TRBV27 and TRBJ2-7; perhaps D is TRBD1 or TRBD2 (5 bases each). The V gene's germline CDR1 is MNHEY and CDR2 SMNVEV (reference sequence). The CDR3 is made up of 15 amino acids. Trimming shortened V by 5 bases and J by 2 bases, and 16 bases separated the two germline ends. The CDR3 protein is CASSPRGAAAYEQYF. Written as DNA, the CDR3 is TGTGCCAGCAGTCCGAGAGGGGCGGCAGCCTACGAGCAGTACTTC.

This chain uses TRBV25-1 with TRBJ2-3; TRBD2 matches at 11 bases. The CDR3 is 16 residues long. The V gene end was trimmed by 3 bases and the J gene end by 4 bases; junction bases not matched to a gene: 6. Germline V gives CDR1 MGHDK, CDR2 SYGVNS. The CDR3 here is CASSDWGSGRADTQYF. The CDR3 region has the DNA TGTGCCAGCAGTGACTGGGGTAGCGGGAGGGCAGATACGCAGTATTTT.

Comment on this clonotype: One end of the junction varies from germline; a read error may be responsible. The gene calls are TRBV20-1 and TRBJ2-1, with 8 bases matching TRBD1. There are 16 residues in the CDR3. The germline V gene has CDR1 DFQATT and CDR2 SNEGSKA (reference sequence). This chain's CDR3 is CSARVPGTGPYNERYF. In DNA form, the CDR3 reads TGCAGTGCTAGAGTTCCGGGGACAGGCCCCTACAATGAGCGGTACTTC.

Comment on this clonotype: The junction does not match germline at one end; this may be a read error. The gene calls are TRBV4-2 and TRBJ2-1; 7 bases line up with TRBD2. Germline-derived CDR1 and CDR2 are LGHNA and YNFKEQ. This CDR3 is 17 amino acids long. The DNA for the CDR3 is TGTGCCAGCAGCCAGACCTTTGCGGGGGTTCTCTACAATGAGCGGTACTTC. This translates into CASSQTFAGVLYNERYF.

The gene calls are TRBV7-2 and TRBJ2-5, with 7 positions matching TRBD2. Germline CDR1 and CDR2: SGHTA and FQGNSA. The CDR3 loop spans 15 amino acids. V trimming: 7 bases; J trimming: 11 bases; junction bases outside the gene matches: 19. The CDR3 DNA sequence: TGTGCCAGCATCTTCTTCCCGGGAGGTTATGGGGAGCAGTACTTC. Translated: CASIFFPGGYGEQYF.

The V and J genes are TRBV20-1 and TRBJ1-6; 8 positions match TRBD1. The CDR3 is 14 residues long. Germline V gene lookup returns CDR1 DFQATT and CDR2 SNEGSKA (reference sequence). The V and J ends lost 0 bases and 8 bases, in that order; junction bases with no gene match: 3. CDR3 in DNA: TGCAGTGCTAGAGATACCAGGGGGCATTCACCCCTCCACTTT. Its translation is CSARDTRGHSPLHF.

The sample holds a few counts of this clonotype. The chain links TRBV2 to TRBJ1-5; D is unclear. The germline V and J ends were trimmed by 1 base and 2 bases, with 9 bases remaining between them. There are 15 residues in the CDR3. The germline V gene encodes CDR1 SNHLY and CDR2 FYNNEI. The CDR3 nucleotides read TGTGCCAGCAGTGAAGGGGCAAGCGGCAATCAGCCCCAGCATTTT. Translating it yields CASSEGASGNQPQHF.

This clonotype occurred once. V and J are TRBV20-1 and TRBJ2-3; the D gene could be TRBD1 or TRBD2 (6 bases each). The V and J ends lost 0 bases and 13 bases respectively, with 17 bases between them. The CDR3 totals 13 residues. The germline V gene encodes CDR1 DFQATT and CDR2 SNEGSKA (reference sequence). The DNA for the CDR3 is TGCAGTGCTAGAGATGTAAGGAGGGGGTTAGAGTATTTT. Amino acid sequence: CSARDVRRGLEYF.

The chain couples TRBV20-1 to TRBJ2-5; 8 positions match TRBD2. The CDR3 runs 14 residues. With 1 base clipped from V and 2 bases from J, the junction kept 3 bases outside the gene matches. Germline CDR1 DFQATT, CDR2 SNEGSKA (reference sequence). The CDR3 nucleotides read TGCAGTGCTAGAGCGGGGGGGCGGCAAGAGACCCAGTACTTC. This encodes CSARAGGRQETQYF.

V is TRBV20-1 and J is TRBJ1-1; TRBD1 matches at 7 bases. V lost 6 bases and J lost 2; bases outside the gene matches: 9. This CDR3 has 14 residues. Germline loops: CDR1 DFQATT, CDR2 SNEGSKA (reference sequence). The CDR3 bases are TGCAGTGCCCGACAGGGAGCATCCAACACTGAAGCTTTCTTT. This sequence encodes CSARQGASNTEAFF.

This clonotype was seen only a few times. The chain combines TRBV25-1 with TRBJ1-1; D is unresolved. Trimming removed 2 bases at V and 1 base at J, with 8 bases between. This CDR3 spans 14 amino acids. Per the germline V gene, CDR1 is MGHDK and CDR2 is SYGVNS. CDR3 coding DNA: TGTGCCAGCAGTGAACCGGTGGGGAACACTGAAGCTTTCTTT. Amino acid sequence: CASSEPVGNTEAFF. The variable domain in full, with the rest retrieved from reference TRBV25-1 and TRBJ1-1, is EADIYQTPRYLVIGTGKKITLECSQTMGHDKMYWYQQDPGMELHLIHYSYGVNSTEKGDLSSESTVSRIRTEHFPLTLESARPSHTSQYLCASSEPVGNTEAFFGQGTRLTVV.

In this sample, this clonotype turned up a few times. The chain links TRBV7-9 to TRBJ1-6; tentatively, D is TRBD1 (5 bases). From germline, CDR1 is SEHNR and CDR2 FQNEAQ (reference sequence). V lost 5 bases and J 0 bases, leaving 11 bases between the germline ends. The CDR3 is 16 residues long. The CDR3 bases are TGTGCCAGCAGCCCCGAGGGGAGCTCCTATAATTCACCCCTCCACTTT. The encoded protein is CASSPEGSSYNSPLHF. Full variable domain (rest looked up from reference TRBV7-9 and TRBJ1-6): DTGVSQNPRHKITKRGQNVTFRCDPISEHNRLYWYRQTLGQGPEFLTYFQNEAQLEKSRLLSDRFSAERPKGSFSTLEIQRTEQGDSAMYLCASSPEGSSYNSPLHFGNGTRLTVT.

The rearrangement links TRBV28 to TRBJ2-5; 7 nucleotides match TRBD2. The V gene end was trimmed by 5 bases and the J gene end by 2 bases; junction bases not matched to a gene: 11. Per germline, CDR1 MDHEN and CDR2 SYDVKM. This CDR3 comprises 16 residues. The CDR3 DNA reads TGTGCCAGCAGTCTCAACCTAGCGGAGATACAAGAGACCCAGTACTTC. Translating it yields CASSLNLAEIQETQYF.

This clonotype showed up just a few times. The CDR3 is CASSPLRAGATDTQYF. As DNA, the CDR3 is TGTGCCAGCTCACCACTACGAGCGGGGGCTACAGATACGCAGTATTTT. The chain joins TRBV18 to TRBJ2-3; 8 nucleotides line up with TRBD2. This CDR3 has 16 amino acids. Germline values: CDR1 KGHSH, CDR2 LQKENI. J lost 3 bases, V lost 1 base, and 6 bases had no gene match.

This clonotype occurred a few times. The chain is built from TRBV20-1 and TRBJ2-7; D gene uncertain. The CDR3 runs to 14 residues. Trimming pared 0 bases from V and 4 bases from J, leaving 13 bases between. CDR1 is DFQATT and CDR2 is SNEGSKA in the germline V gene (reference sequence). CDR3 coding DNA: TGCAGTGCTAGAGATCGACGACACTATTACGAGCAGTACTTC. Amino acid sequence: CSARDRRHYYEQYF.

The chain couples TRBV2 to TRBJ1-2; D might be TRBD1 (5 bases). Per the germline V gene, CDR1 is SNHLY and CDR2 is FYNNEI. The CDR3 is 13 amino acids. V gave up 7 bases and J gave up 4 bases, with 13 bases separating them. The CDR3 DNA sequence: TGTGCCAGCACTAATGGGAGGGGCTATGGCTACACCTTC. It yields the protein CASTNGRGYGYTF.

This clonotype was found many times. For the CDR3, the DNA is TGTGCCATCAGTGAGGTTGAATTCTCCTACGAGCAGTACTTC. Translated: CAISEVEFSYEQYF. The chain links TRBV10-3 to TRBJ2-7; D gene ambiguous. Deletions cut 2 bases from V and 0 bases from J, with 8 bases between. Germline lookup yields CDR1 ENHRY and CDR2 SYGVKD. This CDR3 region has 14 residues.

On this clonotype: One end of the junction does not line up with germline, which may come from a read error. J is TRBJ2-3 and V is TRBV20-1; maybe TRBD1 (6 bases). Germline loops: CDR1 DFQATT, CDR2 SNEGSKA (reference sequence). The CDR3 loop spans 11 amino acids. The CDR3: CSTRTGDTQYF. For the CDR3, the DNA is TGCAGTACTAGAACAGGGGATACGCAGTATTTT.

The chain is built from TRBV28 and TRBJ2-3; TRBD1 aligns across 8 bases. CDR3 length: 15 residues. V gave up 10 bases and J gave up 2 bases; unmatched junction bases: 11. Germline V gene data show CDR1 as MDHEN and CDR2 as SYDVKM. The CDR3: CAIQQTGALTDTQYF. The DNA of the CDR3 is TGTGCCATTCAGCAGACAGGGGCGCTCACAGATACGCAGTATTTT.